This T cell receptor (beta chain) was recovered during a study of blood T cell repertoires in COVID-19 (TCRdb year 2020). Looking at the study overall: The collaborator samples originated in the United States, Italy and Spain and spanned the acute and convalescent phases of COVID-19. The prospective study material was composed of cDNA or gDNA derived from T cells, B-cell-depleted T cells, or PBMCs. Deeply sampled blood TCRbeta repertoires from subjects exposed to, actively infected with, or recovered from COVID-19 were included in the dataset. A freely available public database, intended as a resource for researchers studying the immune response to SARS-CoV-2, is where the repertoires were released. The samples were drawn from the first 160 participants of the ongoing ImmuneRACE study and from some 1,300 subjects provided by 6 global collaborators. A de-identified subject ID, COVID-19 status, age in years and sex were almost always included in the sample metadata. HLA class I and class II types, where available, came from metadata supplied by the sample provider rather than from assay-based typing.

The immunoSEQ Assay, a bias-controlled multiplex PCR, was used to amplify TCRbeta CDR3 regions from genomic DNA. In the source study's methods: The number of nucleated cells in each sample was estimated from the amplification of reference gene primers within the assay. To quantify the absolute abundance of each unique TCRbeta CDR3 rearrangement, sequence reads were collapsed and filtered. Productive Simpson clonality was computed per sample as the square root of Simpson's diversity index over productive rearrangements. The table was pulled from immuneACCESS by TCRdb, which kept in-frame rearrangements only. Such tables lose some clones; where checked, under half of the loss comes from unresolved V genes, and the rest has no known cause. That table supplies the V and J calls and clone size; D and trimming were determined from the DNA. This sample has over 250,000 clones in its table, and over 85% of those were observed once. Roughly 1.8% of the sample rests with the top ten.

In the case of this clone: It lacks a known antigen. It has no much larger one-base neighbor in the sample; base qualities were not kept.

Broad study findings and their caveats: How much clinical and demographic metadata was included differed by source and by participant, and the metadata was provided uncurated.

Participants in the prospective study were enrolled through a virtual design, were aged about 18 to 90 years, and lived in approximately 25 United States geographic areas. To assign participants to cohorts, the prospective study relied on clinical history that participants themselves reported in a screening survey and a study questionnaire. Recovered participants in ImmuneRACE Cohort 3 were defined as having two consecutive negative NP/OP PCR tests, clearance from a healthcare professional, or resolution of symptoms. In the prospective study, whole blood, serum and a nasopharyngeal or oropharyngeal swab were collected from each participant by mobile phlebotomists. Prospective study participants could optionally give additional blood draws and questionnaires over an approximately 2-month period. Blood samples from the prospective study were shipped frozen or at room temperature prior to DNA extraction.

The origin of this receptor is a woman in her fifties or sixties who had recovered from COVID-19. The sample was PBMCs or T cells enriched from blood (not recorded which).

The nucleotide sequence is TGTGCCAGCAGCGCTACACAGGGGGCCCGTCACGGAAGGGCCTACGAGCAGTACTTC. Its protein product is CASSATQGARHGRAYEQYF. The chain is assembled from TRBV9 and TRBJ2-7; TRBD1 matches 9 bases in the middle. Compared with germline, V lacks 3 bases and J lacks 2 bases; bases without a gene match: 18. Including the terminal cysteine and phenylalanine, the CDR3 comprises 19 residues. The only DNA kept is the CDR3, 57 bases in frame from the first base. As encoded in the germline V gene, CDR1 is SGDLS while CDR2 is YYNGEE.